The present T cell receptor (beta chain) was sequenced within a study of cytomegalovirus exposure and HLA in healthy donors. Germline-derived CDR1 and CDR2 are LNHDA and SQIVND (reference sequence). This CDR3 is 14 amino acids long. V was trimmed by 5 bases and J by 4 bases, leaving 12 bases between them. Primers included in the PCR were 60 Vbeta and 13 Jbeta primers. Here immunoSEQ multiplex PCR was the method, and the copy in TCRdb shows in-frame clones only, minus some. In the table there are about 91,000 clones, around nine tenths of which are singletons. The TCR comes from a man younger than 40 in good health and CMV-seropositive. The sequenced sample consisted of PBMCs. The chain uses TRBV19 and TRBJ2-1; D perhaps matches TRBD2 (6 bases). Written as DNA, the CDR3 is TGTGCCAGTAGTCGGCTAGCGAAATACAATGAGCAGTTCTTC. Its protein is CASSRLAKYNEQFF.